This T cell receptor (beta chain) comes out of a study of OX40 agonist ivuxolimab in advanced cancers. Study overall: Partial responses were achieved by three patients, of whom one had hepatocellular carcinoma and two had cutaneous melanoma. Regarding the study as a whole: Compared with CD4+, CD8+ T cells on average had more expanded clones. At 0.1 to 3.0 mg/kg and by week 6, clonal expansion occurred in CD4+ and CD8+ blood T cells.

It was autoimmune disease history or systemic immunosuppression that excluded patients. Concerning this clone itself: Its antigen remains unidentified.

This CDR3 region has 14 residues. Per germline, CDR1 MDHEN and CDR2 SYDVKM. V gave up 5 bases and J gave up 4 bases; unmatched junction bases: 8. Using immunoSEQ multiplex PCR, the repertoire was profiled, and TCRdb retains in-frame clones only, with some absent. The sample consists of some 22,000 clones, 75% to 85% of them appearing once. The chain carries TRBV28 and TRBJ2-7, with 7 bases matching TRBD1. The clonotype was recovered from an adult with an advanced solid tumor such as melanoma, head and neck, liver or kidney cancer. The source was CD4+ or CD8+ T cells sorted from blood, collected in a trial of the OX40 agonist ivuxolimab. The CDR3 reads CASSPGDRAYEQYF. CDR3 coding DNA: TGTGCCAGCAGTCCAGGGGACAGAGCTTACGAGCAGTACTTC. The whole variable domain, filled in from reference TRBV28 and TRBJ2-7, reads DVKVTQSSRYLVKRTGEKVFLECVQDMDHENMFWYRQDPGLGLRLIYFSYDVKMKEKGDIPEGYSVSREKKERFSLILESASTNQTSMYLCASSPGDRAYEQYFGPGTRLTVT.